Shown below are 8 T cell receptor beta chains from a single sample sequenced in a study of PD-1 blockade in classical Hodgkin lymphoma. As for time point: cycle 4 day 1 (C4D1), after five to seven weeks of nivolumab. With no exception, relapse followed autologous stem cell transplantation in all patients, and brentuximab vedotin exposure varied. Sequencing was performed with immunoSEQ multiplex PCR; in TCRdb, only in-frame clones are kept and a portion is missing. This table holds tens of thousands of clones, roughly 80% found once. The sample here was peripheral blood mononuclear cells (PBMCs), taken before the fourth cycle of nivolumab. The receptors derive from a human donor with classical Hodgkin lymphoma.

This clone was seen repeatedly, ten times or more. The J gene is TRBJ1-5, the V gene TRBV28; no clear D gene. Trimming shortened V by 8 bases and J by 3 bases, and 11 bases separated the two germline ends. This CDR3 comprises 13 residues. Germline CDR1 is MDHEN and CDR2 is SYDVKM. The CDR3 bases are TGTGCCAGCGTGTCGTTTTTCAATCAGCCCCAGCATTTT. Translated, it gives CASVSFFNQPQHF. The whole variable domain, filled in from reference TRBV28 and TRBJ1-5, reads DVKVTQSSRYLVKRTGEKVFLECVQDMDHENMFWYRQDPGLGLRLIYFSYDVKMKEKGDIPEGYSVSREKKERFSLILESASTNQTSMYLCASVSFFNQPQHFGDGTRLSIL.

The genes are TRBV5-1 and TRBJ2-1; D remains ambiguous. V lost 4 bases, J lost 4 bases, and 12 bases lay in between. Germline lookup yields CDR1 SGHRS and CDR2 YFSETQ. The CDR3 covers 14 residues. The CDR3 DNA sequence: TGCGCCAGCAGCCCCCCCCCGAGGTACAATGAGCAGTTCTTC. As protein: CASSPPPRYNEQFF.

V and J are TRBV4-2 and TRBJ2-3; the match to TRBD2 covers 14 bases. Germline V lookup: CDR1 LGHNA, CDR2 YNFKEQ. CDR3 length: 20 amino acids. V trimming: 1 base; J trimming: 4 bases; junction bases outside the gene matches: 13. The CDR3 sequence: CASSQAPTSGRASISDTQYF. DNA of the CDR3: TGTGCCAGCAGCCAAGCCCCGACTAGCGGGAGGGCCTCCATATCAGATACGCAGTATTTT.

The rearrangement uses TRBV6-1 and TRBJ1-4, with TRBD1 as a possible D gene (6 bases). Trimming shortened V by 4 bases and J by 6 bases, and 12 bases separated the two germline ends. Per germline, CDR1 MNHNS and CDR2 SASEGT. This CDR3 has 14 amino acids. The CDR3 DNA is TGTGCCAGCAGTGTATTGGACAGCGATGAAAAACTGTTTTTT. Translated: CASSVLDSDEKLFF.

This clone is medium-sized. The chain joins TRBV27 to TRBJ1-2; 9 nucleotides match TRBD1. This CDR3 contains 14 residues. Trimming cost V 6 bases and J 0 bases; bases outside gene matches: 2. Germline V lookup: CDR1 MNHEY, CDR2 SMNVEV (reference sequence). For the CDR3, the DNA is TGTGCCAGCAGGGGGGACAGGGCTAACTATGGCTACACCTTC. The encoded protein is CASRGDRANYGYTF.

This sequence joins TRBV7-2 and TRBJ1-4; D not resolved. From germline, CDR1 is SGHTA and CDR2 FQGNSA. The CDR3 is made up of 15 amino acids. Trimming stripped 2 bases from V and 1 base from J, with 8 bases between. CDR3 amino acids: CASSLWPGTNEKLFF. CDR3 sequence (DNA): TGTGCCAGCAGCTTATGGCCGGGAACTAATGAAAAACTGTTTTTT.

The chain is built from TRBV18 and TRBJ2-2; D might be TRBD2 (6 bases). The CDR3 has 15 residues. Trimming shortened V by 5 bases and J by 5 bases, and 15 bases separated the two germline ends. The germline V gene encodes CDR1 KGHSH and CDR2 LQKENI. CDR3 sequence (DNA): TGTGCCAGCTCATCGACTAGTTCAGAAACCGGGGAGCTGTTTTTT. Its translation is CASSSTSSETGELFF.

J is TRBJ1-5 and V is TRBV6-1; D uncertain. Per the germline V gene, CDR1 is MNHNS and CDR2 is SASEGT. This CDR3 spans 12 amino acids. V lost 4 bases and J 5 bases, leaving 6 bases between the germline ends. The CDR3 DNA reads as TGTGCCAGCAGTGGTGGAGATCAGCCCCAGCATTTT. The encoded protein is CASSGGDQPQHF.